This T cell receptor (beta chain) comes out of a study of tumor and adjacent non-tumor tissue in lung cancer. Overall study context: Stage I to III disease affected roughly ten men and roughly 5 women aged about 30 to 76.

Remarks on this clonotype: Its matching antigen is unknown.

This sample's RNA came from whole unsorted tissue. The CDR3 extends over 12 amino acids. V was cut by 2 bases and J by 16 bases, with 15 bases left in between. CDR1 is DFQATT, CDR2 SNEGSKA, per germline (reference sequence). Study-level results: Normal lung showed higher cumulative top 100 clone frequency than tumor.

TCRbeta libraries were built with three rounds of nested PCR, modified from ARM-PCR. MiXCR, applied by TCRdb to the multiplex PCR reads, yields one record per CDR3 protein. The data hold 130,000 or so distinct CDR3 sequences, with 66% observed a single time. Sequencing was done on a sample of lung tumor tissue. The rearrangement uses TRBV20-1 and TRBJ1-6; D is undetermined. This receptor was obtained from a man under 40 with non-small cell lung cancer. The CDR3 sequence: CSARIGEMALHF. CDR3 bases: TGCAGTGCTAGAATTGGGGAGATGGCACTCCACTTT.